Listed here are 23 T cell receptor beta chains from one sample, sequenced in a study of CD8 T cells in ankylosing spondylitis (dated by TCRdb to the late 2010s). The library was made by 5' RACE. The instrument was an Illumina HiSeq 2500. TCRdb reprocessed the public reads (quality trimming at Q25 with fastp, clone calling with MiXCR) and kept in-frame beta chains. A single entry per CDR3 protein holds the most common genes and DNA from its merged rows. In all, the sample holds about 240,000 distinct CDR3 sequences, and about 10% of those were seen once. The ten most abundant clones make up 6% to 8.5% of the sample. The sequenced sample consisted of blood, either unsorted or a sorted T cell fraction (not recorded which). Receptors originate from a male donor with ankylosing spondylitis or in good health (not recorded which).

This clonotype showed up many times. The J gene is TRBJ2-7, the V gene TRBV5-1, with 7 bases fitting TRBD1. The CDR3 sequence is 14 residues long. Per germline, CDR1 SGHRS and CDR2 YFSETQ. V shed 4 bases, J shed 3 bases, and the junction held 7 bases outside the gene matches. The CDR3 reads CASSDGTEYYEQYF. CDR3 sequence (DNA): TGCGCCAGCAGCGACGGGACAGAGTACTACGAGCAGTACTTC. Based on the CDR3 plus reference TRBV5-1 and TRBJ2-7, the full variable domain is KAGVTQTPRYLIKTRGQQVTLSCSPISGHRSVSWYQQTPGQGLQFLFEYFSETQRNKGNFPGRFSGRQFSNSRSEMNVSTLELGDSALYLCASSDGTEYYEQYFGPGTRLTVT.

This clonotype has a handful of counts. The chain carries TRBV18 and TRBJ2-5; 8 positions match TRBD2. Unmatched junction bases numbered 9, after V lost 4 bases and J lost 5 bases. Looked up from germline, CDR1 is KGHSH and CDR2 is LQKENI. CDR3 length equals 15 residues. The CDR3: CASSRRGGARETQYF. The CDR3 coding sequence is TGTGCCAGCTCACGCCGGGGGGGTGCCCGCGAGACCCAGTACTTC.

The chain couples TRBV6-2 or TRBV6-3 to TRBJ1-1, with 10 bases identical to TRBD1. Germline trimming cut 8 bases from V and 3 bases from J; bases unmatched to any gene: 6. The CDR3 is made up of 14 amino acids. Germline CDR1 MNHEY, CDR2 SVGEGT. CDR3 amino acids: CASVRQGAYTEAFF. Written as DNA, the CDR3 is TGTGCCAGCGTTAGACAGGGGGCTTACACTGAAGCTTTCTTT.

This clonotype was seen ten or more times. The chain employs TRBV20-1 and TRBJ1-1; no clear D gene. Trimming pared 3 bases from V and 0 bases from J, leaving 17 bases between. The CDR3 runs 16 residues. Per germline, CDR1 DFQATT and CDR2 SNEGSKA (reference sequence). CDR3 region: CSASGSRTGLNTEAFF. The CDR3 DNA follows: TGCAGTGCTAGTGGTTCGAGGACCGGCCTGAACACTGAAGCTTTCTTT.

This clonotype was seen many times. The chain has TRBV15 and TRBJ2-1, with D perhaps assigned TRBD1 or TRBD2 (5 bases each). CDR1 is LNHNV, CDR2 YYDKDF, per germline (reference sequence). Trimming pared 4 bases from V and 8 bases from J, leaving 15 bases between. The length of the CDR3 is 14 residues. The CDR3 sequence: CATSNPGREDEQFF. The CDR3 DNA sequence: TGTGCCACCAGCAACCCGGGACGAGAGGATGAGCAGTTCTTC.

This clonotype was observed many times. The chain uses TRBV5-1 and TRBJ2-7; possibly TRBD1 for D (6 bases). Germline CDR1 and CDR2: SGHRS and YFSETQ. The V end was cut by 2 bases, the J end by 2 bases, with 8 bases between. This CDR3 contains 13 residues. As DNA, the CDR3 is TGCGCCAGCAGCTTTGGACAGCCCTACGAGCAGTACTTC. Protein: CASSFGQPYEQYF.

This clonotype has at least ten counts. The rearrangement joins TRBV5-4 to TRBJ2-3; weak D call: TRBD2 (5 bases). This CDR3 contains 14 residues. Germline CDR1 and CDR2: SGHNT and YYREEE (reference sequence). The germline V and J ends were trimmed by 1 base and 6 bases, with 12 bases remaining between them. CDR3 DNA: TGTGCCAGCAGCTTGCCGGGAAATATTGATACGCAGTATTTT. The encoded protein is CASSLPGNIDTQYF.

This clonotype was recorded at least ten times. The chain links TRBV20-1 to TRBJ1-1; no clear D gene. Germline V lookup: CDR1 DFQATT, CDR2 SNEGSKA (reference sequence). The V end was cut by 0 bases, the J end by 3 bases, with 11 bases between. The CDR3 is 14 amino acids. As DNA, the CDR3 is TGCAGTGCTAGAGATGCGACGAGTGACACTGAAGCTTTCTTT. Translation: CSARDATSDTEAFF.

This clonotype was seen a few times. The chain joins TRBV6-4 to TRBJ2-3, with a possible D match to TRBD1 (6 bases). The CDR3 covers 16 residues. V lost 6 bases to trimming and J lost 4 bases, with 20 bases between them. CDR1 is MRHNA and CDR2 is SNTAGT in the germline V gene. CDR3 coding DNA: TGTGCCAGCAGCGCCGGGGCCCACTCAGGGGCAGATACGCAGTATTTT. This codes for CASSAGAHSGADTQYF.

At least ten counts were recorded for this clonotype. The V gene is TRBV6-1, the J gene TRBJ1-2; D is undetermined. The CDR3 length is 14 residues. Germline loops: CDR1 MNHNS, CDR2 SASEGT. Deletions cut 5 bases from V and 1 base from J, with 11 bases between. The CDR3 here is CASSPRGVNYGYTF. The DNA for the CDR3 is TGTGCCAGCAGTCCCCGAGGAGTTAACTATGGCTACACCTTC.

This clonotype was detected ten times or more. The chain has TRBV21-1 and TRBJ1-5. TRBV21-1 has pseudogene status. The CDR3 is made up of 10 amino acids. CDR3 sequence: CASKGQPQHF. DNA of the CDR3: TGTGCCAGCAAAGGGCAGCCCCAGCATTTT.

CDR3: CASRAGGLDTQYF. The DNA for the CDR3 is TGTGCCAGCAGGGCAGGGGGCCTCGATACGCAGTATTTT. The J gene is TRBJ2-3, the V gene TRBV12-3 or TRBV12-4; the match to TRBD1 covers 8 bases. The V and J ends lost 6 bases and 6 bases, in that order; junction bases with no gene match: 5. The CDR3 has 13 amino acids.

This chain uses TRBV15 with TRBJ2-4; no clear D. V was cut by 11 bases and J by 0 bases, with 14 bases left in between. Germline V gives CDR1 LNHNV, CDR2 YYDKDF (reference sequence). The CDR3 has 14 amino acids. The DNA for the CDR3 is TGTGCCCCGAGACCCCTACTAGCCAAAAACATTCAGTACTTC. Translating it yields CAPRPLLAKNIQYF.

This clonotype showed up just a few times. The chain recombines TRBV20-1 with TRBJ2-1; D is undetermined. The V and J ends lost 4 bases and 0 bases respectively, with 19 bases between them. Germline V gene sequence: CDR1 DFQATT, CDR2 SNEGSKA (reference sequence). The CDR3 has 17 amino acids. CDR3 coding DNA: TGCAGTGCTAAACCCGCCTTAAGGTTTAGCTCCTACAATGAGCAGTTCTTC. Translation gives CSAKPALRFSSYNEQFF.

This clonotype was found many times. This CDR3 is CASSPIRDRAYEQYF. CDR3 bases: TGTGCCAGCAGTCCCATCCGGGACAGGGCCTACGAGCAGTACTTC. The genes are TRBV28 and TRBJ2-7; 9 bases fit TRBD1. V was pared by 5 bases and J by 2 bases, with 7 bases of the junction left unmatched. The CDR3 runs to 15 residues. Looked up from germline, CDR1 is MDHEN and CDR2 is SYDVKM.

The chain combines TRBV7-9 with TRBJ1-1; D call uncertain. CDR3 length: 14 residues. V dropped 3 bases and J dropped 5 bases, with 13 bases sitting between them. Germline CDR1 SEHNR, CDR2 FQNEAQ (reference sequence). This chain's CDR3 is CASSLKGGGTEAFF. In nucleotides, the CDR3 is TGTGCCAGCAGCTTGAAGGGAGGCGGAACTGAAGCTTTCTTT.

CDR3 sequence: CASSTRGGDTDTQYF. The CDR3 bases are TGTGCCAGCAGCACGCGAGGGGGCGACACAGATACGCAGTATTTT. The chain employs TRBV13 and TRBJ2-3; 7 bases match TRBD1. The CDR3 runs 15 residues. CDR1 is PRHDT, CDR2 FYEKMQ, per germline (reference sequence). V lost 5 bases, J lost 2 bases, and 7 bases stayed unmatched. The variable domain in full, completed from reference TRBV13 and TRBJ2-3, reads AAGVIQSPRHLIKEKRETATLKCYPIPRHDTVYWYQQGPGQDPQFLISFYEKMQSDKGSIPDRFSAQQFSDYHSELNMSSLELGDSALYFCASSTRGGDTDTQYFGPGTRLTVL.

This clonotype was observed at least ten times. The chain uses TRBV3-1 and TRBJ1-2; D ambiguous. The V and J ends lost 3 bases and 8 bases respectively, with 13 bases between them. The germline CDR1 and CDR2 sequences are LGHDT and YNNKEL (reference sequence). CDR3 length equals 13 residues. The CDR3 DNA sequence: TGTGCCAGCAGCCACCCCCCGAAGCGGGGCTACACCTTC. Translation gives CASSHPPKRGYTF.

This clonotype showed up many times. The chain is built from TRBV20-1 and TRBJ2-5; D gene ambiguous. The V end was cut by 6 bases, the J end by 0 bases, with 5 bases between. The CDR3 extends over 11 amino acids. The germline V gene has CDR1 DFQATT and CDR2 SNEGSKA (reference sequence). The CDR3 loop is CSAQHQETQYF. The DNA of the CDR3 is TGCAGTGCACAGCACCAAGAGACCCAGTACTTC.

This clonotype came up many times. The chain uses TRBV20-1 and TRBJ2-3; D is perhaps TRBD2 (6 bases). This CDR3 region has 15 residues. Per the germline V gene, CDR1 is DFQATT and CDR2 is SNEGSKA (reference sequence). V lost 5 bases, J lost 4 bases, and 19 bases lay in between. In nucleotides, the CDR3 is TGCAGTGCTCTCCGGACGGGGGAAGTCTCAGATACGCAGTATTTT. Translating it yields CSALRTGEVSDTQYF.

This clonotype was counted many times. The chain has TRBV10-3 and TRBJ2-2; D remains ambiguous. This CDR3 has 13 amino acids. The germline V gene encodes CDR1 ENHRY and CDR2 SYGVKD. Trimming stripped 6 bases from V and 9 bases from J, with 14 bases between. The CDR3 protein is CAIRDGLMRELFF. CDR3 DNA: TGTGCCATCAGGGACGGGCTCATGAGGGAGCTGTTTTTT.

This clonotype was recorded a few times. This chain joins TRBV7-3 and TRBJ2-1; 8 nucleotides line up with TRBD2. V was clipped by 2 bases and J by 7 bases; unmatched bases: 16. From germline, CDR1 is SGHTA and CDR2 FQGTGA. The CDR3 loop spans 18 amino acids. Here the CDR3 DNA reads TGTGCCAGCAGCTTATCGGTGCCGGGACTAGGGGGGTTGAATGAGCAGTTCTTC. Protein: CASSLSVPGLGGLNEQFF.

This clonotype was counted at least ten times. The chain recombines TRBV20-1 with TRBJ2-1; 8 bases line up with TRBD2. Germline CDR1 and CDR2: DFQATT and SNEGSKA (reference sequence). The V gene end was trimmed by 2 bases and the J gene end by 3 bases; junction bases not matched to a gene: 3. There are 14 residues in the CDR3. In DNA, the CDR3 is TGCAGTGCTAGAACAGCGGGAGTCTACAATGAGCAGTTCTTC. This gives the protein CSARTAGVYNEQFF.